The 5 T cell receptor beta chains reported below all come from one sample, sequenced in a study of identifying expanded T cells in peripheral blood. Some clones are missing from TCRdb's copy, which holds only in-frame ones; the method was immunoSEQ multiplex PCR. The sample lists 120,000 or so clones; roughly 80% were seen once. What was sequenced was blood. The receptors come from a person aged 18 to 75 in good health.

The chain joins TRBV4-3 to TRBJ1-1; D remains ambiguous. CDR3 length: 16 residues. Trimming removed 0 bases from V and 1 base from J, with 12 bases in between. Per the germline V gene, CDR1 is LGHNA and CDR2 is YSLEER. The CDR3 sequence: CASSQDYPAKNTEAFF. The CDR3 bases are TGCGCCAGCAGCCAAGATTACCCGGCTAAGAACACTGAAGCTTTCTTT.

The chain combines TRBV5-1 with TRBJ2-5, with D possibly TRBD2 on 6 matching bases. The V and J ends lost 6 bases and 4 bases respectively, with 10 bases between them. The CDR3 length is 12 residues. CDR1 SGHRS and CDR2 YFSETQ come from the germline V gene. CDR3 residues: CASKAGSETQYF. Written as DNA, the CDR3 is TGCGCCAGCAAGGCGGGGTCAGAGACCCAGTACTTC.

The chain joins TRBV11-3 to TRBJ1-1; D ambiguous. The CDR3 covers 13 residues. Per the germline V gene, CDR1 is SGHNT and CDR2 is YENEEA. Between the trimmed V and J ends, which lost 5 bases and 1 base, there was a span of 8 bases. The CDR3 reads CASSVTQNTEAFF. As DNA, the CDR3 is TGTGCCAGCAGCGTAACACAGAACACTGAAGCTTTCTTT.

This chain joins TRBV7-9 and TRBJ2-5; D is perhaps TRBD1 (6 bases). V was clipped by 4 bases and J by 4 bases, with 16 bases between them. The CDR3 is made up of 15 amino acids. Germline loops: CDR1 SEHNR, CDR2 FQNEAQ (reference sequence). The CDR3 loop reads CASSSGGVWGETQYF. The CDR3 DNA reads as TGTGCCAGCAGCTCTGGGGGCGTTTGGGGAGAGACCCAGTACTTC.

This clone was found once. The CDR3: CASLSPGSGIQYF. CDR3 sequence (DNA): TGTGCCAGCCTCTCCCCGGGGTCTGGCATTCAGTACTTC. This sequence joins TRBV28 and TRBJ2-4, with D tentatively TRBD2 (5 bases). Germline V lookup: CDR1 MDHEN, CDR2 SYDVKM. V was trimmed by 8 bases and J by 9 bases, leaving 17 bases between them. The CDR3 sequence is 13 residues long. The full variable domain, rest sourced from reference TRBV28 and TRBJ2-4, is DVKVTQSSRYLVKRTGEKVFLECVQDMDHENMFWYRQDPGLGLRLIYFSYDVKMKEKGDIPEGYSVSREKKERFSLILESASTNQTSMYLCASLSPGSGIQYFGAGTRLSVL.